A selection of T cell receptor beta chains follows, all from one sample in a study of blood T cell repertoires in COVID-19. Some clones are missing from TCRdb's copy, which holds only in-frame ones; the method was immunoSEQ multiplex PCR. This sample yields roughly 150,000 clones, of which 70% to 85% are seen a single time; roughly 19% belongs to the top ten. The sample consisted of PBMCs or T cells enriched from blood (not recorded which). The receptors shown here come from a woman between 65 and 79 years old in a cohort exposed to, infected with or recovered from COVID-19 (not recorded which). Both conserved end residues are part of each CDR3. Fields, in order: J gene, D gene, clone size, V gene, CDR3 DNA, CDR3 protein. A D gene is named only where the DNA matches it firmly. The size of a clone is reported for some rows only, either as once, few or many, or as a class for expanded clones.

TRBJ2-7 NA NA TRBV11-2 TGTGCCAGCAGCTTATACGGGGGTACTCCCTACGAGCAGTACTTC CASSLYGGTPYEQYF
TRBJ1-1 NA NA TRBV5-1 TGCGCCAGCAGCCCCATTGGAGGCCTAAACACTGAAGCTTTCTTT CASSPIGGLNTEAFF
TRBJ1-1 NA NA TRBV5-1 TGCGCCAGCAGCTTGCAAGCAGGGTCGCTAAGTGCTGAAGCTTTCTTT CASSLQAGSLSAEAFF
TRBJ2-3 NA few TRBV7-2 TGTGCCAGCAGCTCGACAGTAACAGATACGCAGTATTTT CASSSTVTDTQYF
TRBJ2-5 NA NA TRBV29-1 TGCAGCGTTCTCCCTCCCCAAGAGACCCAGTACTTC CSVLPPQETQYF
TRBJ1-4 NA NA TRBV6-5 TGTGCCAGCGGGCCTGTATTTGAAAAACTGTTTTTT CASGPVFEKLFF
TRBJ2-7 NA NA TRBV19 TGTGCTACCACGGGATCGGGCTACGAGCAGTACTTC CATTGSGYEQYF
TRBJ2-3 TRBD2 NA TRBV7-2 TGTGCCAGCAGCTTAGCGGGAGGGCGGGATACGCAGTATTTT CASSLAGGRDTQYF
TRBJ2-1 TRBD2 NA TRBV7-2 TGTGCCAGCAGCTTAAGTGGGACTAGAAGAGTAAATGAGCAGTTCTTC CASSLSGTRRVNEQFF
TRBJ1-5 NA NA TRBV12-3/TRBV12-4 TGTGCCAGCAGTTTCGACAGTAATCAGCCCCAGCATTTT CASSFDSNQPQHF
TRBJ1-1 NA NA TRBV27 TGTGCCAGCAGTTTCGGAGGTATGAACACTGAAGCTTTCTTT CASSFGGMNTEAFF
TRBJ1-2 NA NA TRBV28 TGTGCCAGCAGTTTATTAACGAGTCTAGATAGAACCTATGGCTACACCTTC CASSLLTSLDRTYGYTF
TRBJ1-2 NA NA TRBV28 TGTGCCAGCAGTTTTGGGGGACAAAGCTATGGCTACACCTTC CASSFGGQSYGYTF
TRBJ2-3 NA NA TRBV5-4 TGTGCCAGCAGCTTGGCCGGGAGTTCCACAGATACGCAGTATTTT CASSLAGSSTDTQYF
TRBJ2-5 TRBD2 few TRBV5-1 TGCGCCAGCAGCTTGGGGCTAGCGGGTTCCCAAGAGACCCAGTACTTC CASSLGLAGSQETQYF
TRBJ2-1 NA NA TRBV5-1 TGCGCCAGCAGCCCCCGGGACTACAATGAGCAGTTCTTC CASSPRDYNEQFF
TRBJ2-3 NA few TRBV5-1 TGCGCCAGCAGCTGGCGCAGCCCTGGGGCCACAGATACGCAGTATTTT CASSWRSPGATDTQYF
TRBJ1-1 NA NA TRBV11-2 TGTGCCAGCAGCCGGGGAGGAGGGGGGGGAGCTTTCTTT CASSRGGGGGAFF
TRBJ2-7 NA NA TRBV11-2 TGTGCCAGCAGCAAGCTAACTCGGGACGAGCAGTACTTC CASSKLTRDEQYF
TRBJ2-2 TRBD2 NA TRBV4-3 TGCGCCAGCAGCCAAGAATTCGTAGCGGGAGGGAACACCGGGGAGCTGTTTTTT CASSQEFVAGGNTGELFF
TRBJ2-4 TRBD2 NA TRBV2 TGTGCCAGCAGCCGGACTAGCGGGACTAACTTAGCCAAAAACATTCAGTACTTC CASSRTSGTNLAKNIQYF
TRBJ2-7 TRBD2 NA TRBV30 TGTGCCTGGGCCCGACTAGCGGGAGCCTACGAGCAGTACTTC CAWARLAGAYEQYF
TRBJ2-7 TRBD2 NA TRBV27 TGTGCCAGCAGACCCTTGGGGGGGTTTTCCTACGAGCAGTACTTC CASRPLGGFSYEQYF
TRBJ2-7 TRBD1 once TRBV19 TGTGCCAGTTCAGGGTCAGGGGGCCTCTACGAGCAGTACTTC CASSGSGGLYEQYF
TRBJ2-7 TRBD1 NA TRBV27 TGTGCCAGCAGTCCTACAGACAGGGGGAACGAGCAGTACTTC CASSPTDRGNEQYF
TRBJ2-7 NA NA TRBV10-3 TGTGCCATCAGTGGCGGACAGAGTTCCTCCTACGAGCAGTACTTC CAISGGQSSSYEQYF
TRBJ2-7 NA NA TRBV19 TGTGCCAGTAGTAGCAGGCTAGGGAGCTCCTACGAGCAGTACTTC CASSSRLGSSYEQYF
TRBJ1-5 NA NA TRBV5-4 TGTGCCAGCAGCACGGCCCCGGGGGGCAATCAGCCCCAGCATTTT CASSTAPGGNQPQHF
TRBJ1-5 NA NA TRBV5-8 TGTGCCAGCAGCTCGGGGTTTGTTAGCAATCAGCCCCAGCATTTT CASSSGFVSNQPQHF
TRBJ2-7 TRBD2 NA TRBV7-9 TGTGCCAGCAGCCCACAGCGGGAAGCCTACGAGCAGTACTTC CASSPQREAYEQYF
TRBJ2-5 NA NA TRBV5-1 TGCGCCACGTCCCGGGAAGGGGGAGAGACCCAGTACTTC CATSREGGETQYF
TRBJ1-3 NA NA TRBV9 TGTGCCAGCAGCGTCGGACAGACACTTCTCTATGGAAACACCATATATTTT CASSVGQTLLYGNTIYF
TRBJ2-3 TRBD2 NA TRBV12-5 TGTGCTAGCGGGACTAGCGGGACAGATACGCAGTATTTT CASGTSGTDTQYF
TRBJ2-5 NA NA TRBV19 TGTGCCAGTACTGACAGGCAAGAGACCCAGTACTTC CASTDRQETQYF
TRBJ2-5 NA NA TRBV5-1 TGCGCCAGCAGCCCGAGGACAGCCCAAGAGACCCAGTACTTC CASSPRTAQETQYF
TRBJ2-3 TRBD1 NA TRBV10-3 TGTGCCATCAACCTCGACAGGGGGACAGATACGCAGTATTTT CAINLDRGTDTQYF
TRBJ1-3 NA once TRBV5-1 TGCGCCAGCAGCTTAGGGGGCTCTGGAAACACCATATATTTT CASSLGGSGNTIYF
TRBJ2-7 TRBD2 once TRBV5-8 TGTGCCAGCAGCTTGGAGGCGGGAGTCGGGGAGCAGTACTTC CASSLEAGVGEQYF
TRBJ1-1 TRBD1 NA TRBV30 TGTGCCTGGAGTCCCCCGGGACAGGGGCGACCTGAAGCTTTCTTT CAWSPPGQGRPEAFF
TRBJ2-1 NA few TRBV5-1 TGCGCCAGCAGCTGGGGGGTTTCCACTGATGAGCAGTTCTTC CASSWGVSTDEQFF
TRBJ2-1 NA NA TRBV28 TGTGCCAGCAGCTACATCGGCGGGCAGTTCTTC CASSYIGGQFF
TRBJ2-6 TRBD2 few TRBV7-9 TGTGCCAGCAGCTTTCCGACTAGCGGGAGGAGAGGGGCCAACGTCCTGACTTTC CASSFPTSGRRGANVLTF
TRBJ2-2 TRBD1 NA TRBV7-9 TGTGCCAGCAGCTCCAATTTCGGGGCAGGGGGCACCGGGGAGCTGTTTTTT CASSSNFGAGGTGELFF
TRBJ2-7 NA NA TRBV28 TGTGCCAGCAGTCCCGGACTTAAACCGACCTACGAGCAGTACTTC CASSPGLKPTYEQYF
TRBJ1-2 NA NA TRBV19 TGTGCCAGTAGTACGGTTTTAAATTATGGCTACACCTTC CASSTVLNYGYTF
TRBJ2-7 NA NA TRBV28 TGTGCCAGCAGTTCTGGGGGGGCCCGCTACGAGCAGTACTTC CASSSGGARYEQYF
TRBJ1-1 NA NA TRBV18 TGTGCCAGCTCACCACCTCCACAGGGAAGGGAAGCTTTCTTT CASSPPPQGREAFF
TRBJ1-1 TRBD1 NA TRBV28 TGTGCCAGCAGTTTGCTGGGTTCAGGGGGACATCTAGCTTTCTTT CASSLLGSGGHLAFF
TRBJ1-4 NA NA TRBV5-1 TGCGCCAGCAGCGAGGGAGTTAATGAAAAACTGTTTTTT CASSEGVNEKLFF
TRBJ2-3 NA once TRBV24-1 TGTGCCACCAGACCGGAGAAGAACACAGATACGCAGTATTTT CATRPEKNTDTQYF
TRBJ2-7 NA NA TRBV14 TGTGCCAGCAGCCAAGGAAGCTCGTGGCAGTACTTC CASSQGSSWQYF
TRBJ1-5 TRBD1 NA TRBV2 TGTGCCTCCGGAGATGGGACAGGCCATCAGCCCCAGCATTTT CASGDGTGHQPQHF